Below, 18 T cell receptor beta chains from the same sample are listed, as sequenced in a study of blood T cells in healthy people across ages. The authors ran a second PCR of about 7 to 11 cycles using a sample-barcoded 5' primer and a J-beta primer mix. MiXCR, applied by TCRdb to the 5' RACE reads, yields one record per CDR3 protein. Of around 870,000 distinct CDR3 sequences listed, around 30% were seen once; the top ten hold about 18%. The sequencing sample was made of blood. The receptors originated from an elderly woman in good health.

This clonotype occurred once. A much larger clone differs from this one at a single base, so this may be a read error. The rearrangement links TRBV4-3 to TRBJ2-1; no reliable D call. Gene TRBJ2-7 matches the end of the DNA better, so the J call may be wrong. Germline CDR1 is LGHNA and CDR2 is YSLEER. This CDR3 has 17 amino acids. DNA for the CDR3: TGCGCCAGCAGCCAAGATCTAAATGGCTACGCCTACAATGAGCAGTACTTC. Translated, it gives CASSQDLNGYAYNEQYF.

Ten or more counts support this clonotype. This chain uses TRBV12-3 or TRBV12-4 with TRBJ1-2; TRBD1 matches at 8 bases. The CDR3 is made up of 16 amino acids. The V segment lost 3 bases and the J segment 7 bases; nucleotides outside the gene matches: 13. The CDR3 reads CASSLPLGTGYPGYTF. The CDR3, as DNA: TGTGCCAGCAGTTTGCCCCTAGGGACAGGATATCCTGGCTACACCTTC.

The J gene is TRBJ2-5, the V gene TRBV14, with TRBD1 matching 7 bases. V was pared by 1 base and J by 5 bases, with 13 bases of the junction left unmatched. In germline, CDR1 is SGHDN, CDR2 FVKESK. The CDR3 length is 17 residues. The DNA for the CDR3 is TGTGCCAGCAGCCAAGGAGTGTGTAGACAGGGCTCCGAGACCCAGTACTTC. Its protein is CASSQGVCRQGSETQYF.

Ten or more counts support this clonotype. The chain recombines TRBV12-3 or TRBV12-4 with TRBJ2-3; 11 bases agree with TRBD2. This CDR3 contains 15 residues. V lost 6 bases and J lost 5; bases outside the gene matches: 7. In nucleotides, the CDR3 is TGTGCCAGCAGCCCTAGCGGGGGGTTTGGAGATACGCAGTATTTT. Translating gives CASSPSGGFGDTQYF.

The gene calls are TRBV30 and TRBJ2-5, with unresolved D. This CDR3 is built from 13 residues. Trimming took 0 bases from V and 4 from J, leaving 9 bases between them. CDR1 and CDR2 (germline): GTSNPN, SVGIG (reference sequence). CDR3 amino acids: CAWSVYRLETQYF. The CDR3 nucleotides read TGTGCCTGGAGTGTATATAGGCTAGAGACCCAGTACTTC.

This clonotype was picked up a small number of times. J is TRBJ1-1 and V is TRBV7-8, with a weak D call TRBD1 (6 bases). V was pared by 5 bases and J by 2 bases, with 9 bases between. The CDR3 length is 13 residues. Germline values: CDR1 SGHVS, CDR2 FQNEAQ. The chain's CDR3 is CASSLGHNTEAFF. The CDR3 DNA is TGTGCCAGCAGCCTGGGACATAACACTGAAGCTTTCTTT.

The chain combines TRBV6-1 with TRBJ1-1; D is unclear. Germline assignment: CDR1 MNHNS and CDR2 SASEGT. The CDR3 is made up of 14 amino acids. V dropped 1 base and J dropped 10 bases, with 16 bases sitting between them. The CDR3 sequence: CASSEGSSGRRAFF. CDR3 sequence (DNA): TGTGCCAGCAGTGAAGGGTCGTCGGGTAGGAGAGCTTTCTTT.

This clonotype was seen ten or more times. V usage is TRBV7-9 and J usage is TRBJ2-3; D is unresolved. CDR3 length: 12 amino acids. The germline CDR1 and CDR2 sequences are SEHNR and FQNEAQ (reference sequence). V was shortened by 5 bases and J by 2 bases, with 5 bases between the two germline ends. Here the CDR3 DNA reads TGTGCCAGCAGCGTCCCCACAGATACGCAGTATTTT. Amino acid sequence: CASSVPTDTQYF.

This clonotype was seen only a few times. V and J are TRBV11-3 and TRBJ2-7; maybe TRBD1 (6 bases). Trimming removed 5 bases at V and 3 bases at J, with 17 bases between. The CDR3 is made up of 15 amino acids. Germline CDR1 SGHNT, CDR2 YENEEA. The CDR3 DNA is TGTGCCAGCAGCCCAGCGACAGGCGGTCTCTACGAGCAGTACTTC. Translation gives CASSPATGGLYEQYF.

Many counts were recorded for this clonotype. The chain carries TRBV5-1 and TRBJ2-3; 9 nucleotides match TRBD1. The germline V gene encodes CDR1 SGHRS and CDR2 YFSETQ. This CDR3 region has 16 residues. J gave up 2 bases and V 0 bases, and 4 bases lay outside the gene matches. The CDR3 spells CASSLVGQGITDTQYF. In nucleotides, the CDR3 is TGCGCCAGCAGCTTGGTGGGACAGGGTATCACAGATACGCAGTATTTT. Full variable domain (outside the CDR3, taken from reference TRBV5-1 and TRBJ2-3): KAGVTQTPRYLIKTRGQQVTLSCSPISGHRSVSWYQQTPGQGLQFLFEYFSETQRNKGNFPGRFSGRQFSNSRSEMNVSTLELGDSALYLCASSLVGQGITDTQYFGPGTRLTVL.

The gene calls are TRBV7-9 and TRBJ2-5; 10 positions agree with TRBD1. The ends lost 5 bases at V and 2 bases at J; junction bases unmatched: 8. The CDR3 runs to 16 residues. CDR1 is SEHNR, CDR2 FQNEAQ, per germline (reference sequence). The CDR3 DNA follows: TGTGCCAGCAGCACAAGACAGGGGGCGCTTCAAGAGACCCAGTACTTC. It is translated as CASSTRQGALQETQYF.

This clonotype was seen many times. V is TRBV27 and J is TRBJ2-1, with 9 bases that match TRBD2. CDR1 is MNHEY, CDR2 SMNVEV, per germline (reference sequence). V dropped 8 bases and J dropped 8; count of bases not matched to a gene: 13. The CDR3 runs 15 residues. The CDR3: CASARLGGGAYEQFF. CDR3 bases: TGTGCCAGCGCCCGACTGGGCGGGGGGGCCTATGAGCAGTTCTTC.

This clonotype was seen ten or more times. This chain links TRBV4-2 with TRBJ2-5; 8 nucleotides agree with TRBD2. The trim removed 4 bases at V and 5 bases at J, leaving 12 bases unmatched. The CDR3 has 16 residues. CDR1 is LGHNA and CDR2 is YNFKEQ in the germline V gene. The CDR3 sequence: CASSPRGGAGVETQYF. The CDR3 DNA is TGTGCCAGCAGCCCCCGGGGGGGAGCGGGGGTTGAGACCCAGTACTTC.

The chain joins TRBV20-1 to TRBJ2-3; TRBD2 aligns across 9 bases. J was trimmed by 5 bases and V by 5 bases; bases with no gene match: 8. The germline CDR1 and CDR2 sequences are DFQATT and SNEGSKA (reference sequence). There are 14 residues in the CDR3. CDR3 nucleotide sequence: TGCAGTGCTGCCCGCGGGGGGGTCTTAGATACGCAGTATTTT. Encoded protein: CSAARGGVLDTQYF.

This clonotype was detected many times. The CDR3 coding sequence is TGTGCCATCAGTGAATATAAGAAGACCCAGTACTTC. Translating gives CAISEYKKTQYF. This chain uses TRBV10-3 with TRBJ2-5; no clear D gene. The CDR3 consists of 12 residues. Germline-derived CDR1 and CDR2 are ENHRY and SYGVKD. The V and J ends lost 3 bases and 6 bases respectively, with 8 bases between them.

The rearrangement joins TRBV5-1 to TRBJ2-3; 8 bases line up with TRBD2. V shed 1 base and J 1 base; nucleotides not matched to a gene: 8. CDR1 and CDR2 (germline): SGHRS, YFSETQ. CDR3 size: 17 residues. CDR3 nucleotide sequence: TGCGCCAGCAGCTTGCCGGCTAGCGGGCTCGGCACAGATACGCAGTATTTT. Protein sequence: CASSLPASGLGTDTQYF. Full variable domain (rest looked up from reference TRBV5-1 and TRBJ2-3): KAGVTQTPRYLIKTRGQQVTLSCSPISGHRSVSWYQQTPGQGLQFLFEYFSETQRNKGNFPGRFSGRQFSNSRSEMNVSTLELGDSALYLCASSLPASGLGTDTQYFGPGTRLTVL.

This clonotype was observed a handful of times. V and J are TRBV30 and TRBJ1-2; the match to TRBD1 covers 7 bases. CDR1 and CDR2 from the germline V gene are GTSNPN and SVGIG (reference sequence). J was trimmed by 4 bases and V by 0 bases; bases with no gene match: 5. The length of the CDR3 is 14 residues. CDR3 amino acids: CAWSVLGGGYGYTF. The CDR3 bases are TGTGCCTGGAGTGTACTAGGGGGCGGCTATGGCTACACCTTC.

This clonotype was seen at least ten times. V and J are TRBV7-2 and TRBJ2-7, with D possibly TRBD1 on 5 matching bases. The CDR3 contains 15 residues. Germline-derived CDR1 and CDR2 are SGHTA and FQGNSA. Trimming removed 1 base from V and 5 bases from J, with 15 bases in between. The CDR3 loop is CASSLVGQGPNEQYF. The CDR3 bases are TGTGCCAGCAGCTTAGTAGGTCAGGGCCCCAACGAGCAGTACTTC.